This TCR beta chain was captured in a study of blood T cell repertoires in COVID-19. Overall study: The study drew acute and convalescent COVID-19 samples from the United States, Italy and Spain.

Looked up from germline, CDR1 is SQVTM and CDR2 is ANQGSEA. V was shortened by 6 bases and J by 9 bases, with 11 bases between the two germline ends. The CDR3 contains 10 residues. The authors' processing: Reference gene primer amplification gave estimated nucleated cell counts. TCRdb keeps only in-frame clones here, not all; method: immunoSEQ multiplex PCR. V, J and clone size were drawn from that table, and D and trimming were deduced from the DNA. Seen here are about 75,000 clones, 75% to 95% observed once, and the top ten hold about 7%. The sequenced material came from peripheral blood. The receptor was isolated from a human donor in a cohort sampled during active COVID-19. The rearrangement uses TRBV29-1 and TRBJ1-2, with D maybe TRBD1 (5 bases). CDR3 coding DNA: TGCAGCGTGCGGGACGGCCGCTACACCTTC. Protein: CSVRDGRYTF.